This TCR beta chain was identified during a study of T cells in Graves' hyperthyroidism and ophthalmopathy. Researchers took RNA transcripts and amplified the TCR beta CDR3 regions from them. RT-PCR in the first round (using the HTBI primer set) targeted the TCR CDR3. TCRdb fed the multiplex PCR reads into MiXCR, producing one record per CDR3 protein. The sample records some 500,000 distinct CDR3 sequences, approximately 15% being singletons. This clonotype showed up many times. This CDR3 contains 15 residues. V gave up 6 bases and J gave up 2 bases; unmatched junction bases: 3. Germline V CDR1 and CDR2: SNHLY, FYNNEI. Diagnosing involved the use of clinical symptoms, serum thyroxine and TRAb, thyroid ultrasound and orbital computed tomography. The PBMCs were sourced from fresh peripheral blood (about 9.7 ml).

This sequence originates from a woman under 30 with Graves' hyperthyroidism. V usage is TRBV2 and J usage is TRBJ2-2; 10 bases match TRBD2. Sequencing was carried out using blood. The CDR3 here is CASRSGRANTGELFF. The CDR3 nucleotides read TGTGCCAGCAGGAGCGGGAGGGCTAACACCGGGGAGCTGTTTTTT.